This paragraph covers one T cell receptor (beta chain) sequence. The antigen remains unidentified. V lost 2 bases to trimming and J lost 4 bases, with 9 bases between them. The CDR3 runs 14 residues. The V gene's germline CDR1 is MNHNS and CDR2 SASEGT. This entry comes from a study of cytomegalovirus exposure and HLA in healthy donors. PCR primers comprised 60 Vbeta and 13 Jbeta primers. Here immunoSEQ multiplex PCR was the method, and the copy in TCRdb shows in-frame clones only, minus some. The sample includes 150,000 to 180,000 clones, 70% to 80% of them seen just once. Study conclusions and caveats: One later analysis reportedly identified an Asian-associated ancestry cluster that showed fewer N-insertions than the roughly 700-donor mean.

The source is a man aged 30-40 years in good health and CMV-seronegative. The sequencing sample was made of PBMCs. This chain connects TRBV6-1 to TRBJ1-5, with a possible D match to TRBD1 (5 bases). CDR3 in DNA: TGTGCCAGCAGTGAATCCAGGGTTAATCAGCCCCAGCATTTT. It encodes CASSESRVNQPQHF.